This TCR beta chain was identified during a study of blood T cell repertoires in COVID-19 (TCRdb year 2020). Study-level background: Collaborator samples came from the United States, Italy and Spain and covered acute and convalescent phases of COVID-19. The prospective study material was composed of cDNA or gDNA derived from T cells, B-cell-depleted T cells, or PBMCs. Subjects who had been exposed to COVID-19, were actively infected with it, or had recovered from it provided the deeply sampled blood TCRbeta repertoires that made up the dataset. The repertoires were released in a freely available public database intended as a resource for research on the immune response to SARS-CoV-2. Samples came from the ongoing ImmuneRACE study (first 160 participants) plus 1,254 subjects from 6 global collaborators. Nearly every sample came with metadata listing a de-identified subject ID, COVID-19 status, age in years and sex. Where available, HLA class I and class II types were taken from metadata supplied by the sample provider and were not determined by assay-based typing.

The CDR3 spans 17 residues, from the cysteine through the phenylalanine. Just CDR3 DNA is preserved here, 51 bases in frame from base 1. For CDR1 and CDR2, the germline V gene lists MNHEY and SVGEGT. Germline trimming amounts to 6 bases on V and 5 bases on J, with 15 as the count of junction bases outside the gene matches. In the prospective study, participants were roughly 18 to 95 years old, resided in approximately 22 geographic areas of the United States, and were enrolled through a virtual design. To assign participants to cohorts, the prospective study relied on clinical history that participants themselves reported in a screening survey and a study questionnaire. ImmuneRACE Cohort 3 recovered participants were defined by two consecutive negative NP/OP PCR tests, healthcare professional clearance, or symptom resolution. In the prospective study, whole blood, serum and a nasopharyngeal or oropharyngeal swab were collected from each participant by mobile phlebotomists. Participants in the prospective study had the option to provide additional blood draws and questionnaires over an approximately 2-month period. Before DNA extraction, blood samples from the prospective study were shipped at room temperature or frozen.

Study-level results and caveats: The quantity of clinical and demographic metadata differed by source and by participant and was supplied without curation.

Details on this clone: What this receptor recognizes is not known. No base quality information exists; no much larger clone differs at one position.

TCRbeta CDR3 regions were amplified from genomic DNA by means of the immunoSEQ Assay, a bias-controlled multiplex PCR. Regarding the original processing steps: The number of nucleated cells in each sample was estimated by amplification of reference gene primers within the assay. Sequence reads were collapsed and filtered to measure the absolute abundance of every unique TCRbeta CDR3 rearrangement. Productive Simpson clonality was computed per sample as the square root of Simpson's diversity index over productive rearrangements. TCRdb mirrors the immuneACCESS table, restricted to in-frame sequences. Some clones are absent from its copies; in checked studies, under half trace to an unresolved V gene, and the reason for the others is unknown. V and J calls plus clone size are reproduced from that table; the DNA served to infer D and trimming. This sample gives approximately 280,000 clones in total; 87% of them show up just once. The ten largest clones represent approximately 5.7% of the sample.

The chain was built from TRBV6-2 or TRBV6-3 and TRBJ2-7; 11 central nucleotides agree with TRBD2. The receptor's source is a woman in her thirties or forties who had recovered from COVID-19. The sequencing input was PBMCs or T cells enriched from blood (not recorded which). Read as DNA, the sequence is TGTGCCAGCAGCCCCAATACAGGACTAGCGGGCAGAGACGAGCAGTACTTC. The resulting protein is CASSPNTGLAGRDEQYF.